The rows below give T cell receptor beta chains drawn from one sample of a study of blood T cell repertoires in COVID-19. Using immunoSEQ multiplex PCR, the repertoire was profiled, and TCRdb retains in-frame clones only, with some absent. Among 200,000 to 250,000 clones listed, 86% were seen once. The sequencing input was peripheral blood. All receptors come from a man aged 25-40 years who had recovered from COVID-19. Both conserved end residues are part of each CDR3. The order of the fields is D gene, V gene, J gene, clone size, CDR3 protein, CDR3 DNA. The D gene is left open where the match is weak. Some rows have no size entry. The others give once, few or many, or a class for an expanded clone.

.,TRBV5-5,TRBJ2-5,.,CASSSQGLQETQYF,TGTGCCAGCAGCTCCCAAGGACTCCAAGAGACCCAGTACTTC
.,TRBV27,TRBJ2-5,.,CASSFSGFQETQYF,TGTGCCAGCAGTTTCTCCGGGTTCCAAGAGACCCAGTACTTC
.,TRBV5-1,TRBJ2-5,.,CASSLGVRETQYF,TGCGCCAGCAGCTTAGGAGTTAGAGAGACCCAGTACTTC
.,TRBV6-5,TRBJ1-1,.,CASSYRTVKNTEAFF,TGTGCCAGCAGTTACAGAACAGTCAAGAACACTGAAGCTTTCTTT
.,TRBV30,TRBJ2-2,many,CAWTMAGLNTGELFF,TGTGCCTGGACGATGGCGGGGCTGAACACCGGGGAGCTGTTTTTT
.,TRBV12-5,TRBJ2-5,once,CASGPPSGSQPEETQYF,TGTGCTAGTGGTCCCCCTTCTGGGAGTCAGCCCGAAGAGACCCAGTACTTC
.,TRBV21-1,TRBJ2-7,once,CASSKARGDSYEQYF,TGTGCCAGCAGCAAAGCGCGGGGGGACTCCTACGAGCAGTACTTC
TRBD2,TRBV10-3,TRBJ2-5,.,CAIRPGLAETQYF,TGTGCCATCAGACCGGGACTAGCGGAGACCCAGTACTTC
TRBD1,TRBV5-1,TRBJ1-1,.,CASSLGGQYPPLNTEAFF,TGCGCCAGCAGCTTGGGGGGACAGTACCCGCCTTTGAACACTGAAGCTTTCTTT
TRBD2,TRBV5-4,TRBJ2-2,.,CASSLGPASGGARELFF,TGTGCCAGCAGCTTGGGACCGGCTAGCGGGGGGGCCCGGGAGCTGTTTTTT
TRBD1,TRBV6-5,TRBJ1-1,.,CASSYRGQGNTEAFF,TGTGCCAGCAGTTACCGCGGACAGGGGAACACTGAAGCTTTCTTT
.,TRBV19,TRBJ1-1,.,CASSIGQGLTGMGSTEAFF,TGTGCCAGTAGTATAGGCCAGGGCCTAACAGGGATGGGGAGCACTGAAGCTTTCTTT
.,TRBV4-1,TRBJ1-1,.,CASSQMTAVTEAFF,TGCGCCAGCAGCCAGATGACGGCGGTTACTGAAGCTTTCTTT
.,TRBV5-1,TRBJ2-2,.,CASSLTGGEYTGELFF,TGCGCCAGCAGCTTAACAGGGGGGGAGTACACCGGGGAGCTGTTTTTT
TRBD1,TRBV15,TRBJ1-5,.,CATSRVGPTGLGNQPQHF,TGTGCCACCAGCAGAGTAGGCCCGACAGGGCTAGGCAATCAGCCCCAGCATTTT
.,TRBV18,TRBJ2-4,once,CASSPGGGNIQYF,TGTGCCAGCTCACCAGGGGGCGGTAACATTCAGTACTTC
.,TRBV11-2,TRBJ2-2,.,CASSLQGFTGELFF,TGTGCCAGCAGCCTACAGGGTTTTACCGGGGAGCTGTTTTTT
.,TRBV11-3,TRBJ2-7,.,CASSFSVRDEQYF,TGTGCCAGCAGCTTCTCTGTCCGAGACGAGCAGTACTTC
.,TRBV6-5,TRBJ1-2,few,CAAGRTDYGYTF,TGTGCCGCGGGTAGGACGGATTATGGCTACACCTTC
TRBD1,TRBV28,TRBJ2-7,.,CASSSQVGQPSYEQYF,TGTGCCAGCAGCTCCCAGGTGGGACAGCCATCCTACGAGCAGTACTTC
.,TRBV19,TRBJ1-2,.,CASSISGGAANYGYTF,TGTGCCAGTAGTATATCGGGAGGGGCAGCTAACTATGGCTACACCTTC
.,TRBV5-1,TRBJ2-7,few,CASGHRSSYEQYF,TGCGCCAGTGGACACCGAAGCTCCTACGAGCAGTACTTC
TRBD1,TRBV5-6,TRBJ1-1,.,CASTGQGGGEAFF,TGTGCCAGCACAGGACAGGGAGGGGGTGAAGCTTTCTTT
TRBD1,TRBV9,TRBJ2-7,.,CASSRDRPYEQYF,TGTGCCAGCAGCCGGGACAGGCCCTACGAGCAGTACTTC
TRBD1,TRBV7-9,TRBJ1-2,.,CASSHVGDRNNYGYTF,TGTGCCAGCAGCCACGTAGGGGACAGGAATAACTATGGCTACACCTTC
TRBD1,TRBV6-2/TRBV6-3,TRBJ2-7,.,CASSSAGTGELGEQYF,TGTGCCAGCAGCTCGGCCGGGACAGGGGAGTTGGGCGAGCAGTACTTC
.,TRBV24-1,TRBJ2-2,.,CATSARRARGTGELFF,TGTGCCACCAGCGCTCGGCGGGCCCGAGGGACCGGGGAGCTGTTTTTT
.,TRBV4-1,TRBJ2-1,.,CASSQGHKASHSYNEQFF,TGCGCCAGCAGCCAGGGTCACAAAGCGAGCCACTCCTACAATGAGCAGTTCTTC
.,TRBV19,TRBJ1-1,.,CASSIMGGGRNTEAFF,TGTGCCAGTAGTATAATGGGCGGGGGTCGGAACACTGAAGCTTTCTTT
TRBD1,TRBV3-1/TRBV3-2,TRBJ2-7,.,CASSQLGQGGEQYF,TGTGCCAGCAGCCAATTAGGACAGGGGGGCGAGCAGTACTTC
.,TRBV3-1/TRBV3-2,TRBJ2-5,.,CASSQDLSFQETQYF,TGTGCCAGCAGCCAAGATCTCAGTTTCCAAGAGACCCAGTACTTC
TRBD1,TRBV18,TRBJ1-4,.,CASSLDRGRVEKLFF,TGTGCCAGCTCACTAGACAGGGGGCGAGTTGAAAAACTGTTTTTT
TRBD2,TRBV9,TRBJ2-3,.,CASSVFGRGGTDTQYF,TGTGCCAGCAGCGTCTTCGGGCGGGGGGGCACAGATACGCAGTATTTT
TRBD1,TRBV7-8,TRBJ2-7,.,CASTQTGGSYEQYF,TGTGCCAGCACTCAGACAGGGGGCTCCTACGAGCAGTACTTC
.,TRBV5-8,TRBJ2-7,.,CASSLAYEQYF,TGTGCCAGCAGCTTAGCGTACGAGCAGTACTTC
.,TRBV7-9,TRBJ1-1,.,CASSLERTASDTEAFF,TGTGCCAGCAGCTTAGAGCGTACGGCCTCGGACACTGAAGCTTTCTTT
TRBD2,TRBV12-3/TRBV12-4,TRBJ2-5,.,CALGTSGGTQYF,TGTGCCCTGGGGACTAGCGGGGGGACCCAGTACTTC
TRBD1,TRBV5-1,TRBJ2-7,.,CASSLSPGQGSYEQYF,TGCGCCAGCAGCTTGTCCCCGGGACAGGGAAGCTACGAGCAGTACTTC
TRBD1,TRBV29-1,TRBJ2-7,.,CSVEVSGTGHHEQYF,TGCAGCGTCGAGGTGTCCGGGACAGGGCACCACGAGCAGTACTTC
.,TRBV11-2,TRBJ1-1,.,CASSLNGVTEAFF,TGTGCCAGCAGCTTAAACGGGGTCACTGAAGCTTTCTTT
TRBD1,TRBV19,TRBJ2-2,.,CASSIWTGGYNTGELFF,TGTGCCAGTAGTATCTGGACAGGGGGCTACAACACCGGGGAGCTGTTTTTT
.,TRBV30,TRBJ1-6,.,CAWSASGNSPLHF,TGTGCCTGGAGTGCCTCCGGGAATTCACCCCTCCACTTT
TRBD1,TRBV4-3,TRBJ1-4,.,CASSQETGATNEKLFF,TGCGCCAGCAGCCAAGAAACAGGGGCAACTAATGAAAAACTGTTTTTT
TRBD1,TRBV12-5,TRBJ2-5,.,CASGGGGTGQETQYF,TGTGCTAGTGGAGGGGGCGGGACAGGACAAGAGACCCAGTACTTC
TRBD1,TRBV4-3,TRBJ2-7,.,CASSQDGGQGIYEQYF,TGCGCCAGCAGCCAAGACGGGGGACAGGGTATCTACGAGCAGTACTTC
.,TRBV6-4,TRBJ1-1,.,CASSDPRAVANTEAFF,TGTGCCAGCAGTGACCCCAGGGCTGTGGCGAACACTGAAGCTTTCTTT
.,TRBV15,TRBJ2-7,.,CATSRDLGTTYEQYF,TGTGCCACCAGCAGAGATTTGGGGACAACCTACGAGCAGTACTTC
.,TRBV25-1,TRBJ1-1,.,CASSARIRGTNTEAFF,TGTGCCAGCAGTGCACGTATCCGGGGGACGAACACTGAAGCTTTCTTT
TRBD2,TRBV6-2/TRBV6-3,TRBJ2-2,few,CASSYREPSGGTGELFF,TGTGCCAGCAGTTACCGGGAGCCTAGCGGGGGCACCGGGGAGCTGTTTTTT
TRBD2,TRBV6-2/TRBV6-3,TRBJ2-5,.,CASSHSGTSWETQYF,TGTGCCAGCAGTCACTCCGGGACTAGCTGGGAGACCCAGTACTTC
.,TRBV11-2,TRBJ2-7,.,CASSPHPGNSYEQYF,TGTGCCAGCAGCCCCCATCCGGGAAACTCCTACGAGCAGTACTTC
TRBD1,TRBV7-8,TRBJ1-1,once,CASSLGTPGQGGYEAFF,TGTGCCAGCAGCTTAGGGACGCCGGGACAGGGGGGATATGAAGCTTTCTTT